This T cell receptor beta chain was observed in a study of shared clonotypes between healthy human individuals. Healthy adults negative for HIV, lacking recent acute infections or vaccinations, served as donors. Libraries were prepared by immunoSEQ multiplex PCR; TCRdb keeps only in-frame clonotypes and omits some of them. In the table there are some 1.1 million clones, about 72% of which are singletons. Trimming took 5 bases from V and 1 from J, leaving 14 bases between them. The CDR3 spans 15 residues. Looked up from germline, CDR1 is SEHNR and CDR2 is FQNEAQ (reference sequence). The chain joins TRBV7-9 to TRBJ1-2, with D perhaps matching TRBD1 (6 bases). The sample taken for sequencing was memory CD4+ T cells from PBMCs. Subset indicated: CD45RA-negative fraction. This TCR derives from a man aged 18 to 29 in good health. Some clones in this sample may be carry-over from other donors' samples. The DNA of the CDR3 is TGTGCCAGCAGCAACCGGGACAACCTTAACTATGGCTACACCTTC. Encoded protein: CASSNRDNLNYGYTF.